The clone carrying this TCR beta chain was recorded once. This entry is derived from a study of cytomegalovirus exposure and HLA in healthy donors. Study context: The 90 to 150 validation repertoires, a later analysis reported, used the same platform as the approximately 700 first-cohort repertoires.

Libraries were prepared by immunoSEQ multiplex PCR; TCRdb keeps only in-frame clonotypes and omits some of them. The sample has roughly 260,000 clones, around 89% seen once. V gave up 7 bases and J gave up 6 bases, with 15 bases separating them. Per germline, CDR1 ENHRY and CDR2 SYGVKD. The CDR3 is 13 residues long. The gene calls are TRBV10-3 and TRBJ1-2; possibly TRBD1 for D (5 bases). The source is a woman between 18 and 29 years old in good health and CMV-seronegative. Material: PBMCs. DNA of the CDR3: TGTGCCATCAACCCGGTCAGGGCCGATGGCTACACCTTC. Translation gives CAINPVRADGYTF.